These 12 T cell receptor beta chains came from one sample sequenced in a study of T cell responses to AZD1222 COVID-19 vaccine. Measured with immunoSEQ multiplex PCR; TCRdb has only the in-frame clones, and not every one. There are around 65,000 clones in the sample; over 75% occur only once, and approximately 24% lies in the top ten. Sequencing was performed on peripheral blood, taken 28 days after the second AZD1222 dose. The receptors come from an adult who received the AZD1222 COVID-19 vaccine.

The rearrangement joins TRBV7-8 to TRBJ2-5; 12 nucleotides align to TRBD2. V shed 5 bases, J shed 2 bases, and the junction held 3 bases outside the gene matches. The germline CDR1 and CDR2 sequences are SGHVS and FQNEAQ. The CDR3 length is 15 residues. The CDR3 is CASSIGTSGQETQYF. CDR3 DNA: TGTGCCAGCAGCATCGGGACTAGCGGGCAAGAGACCCAGTACTTC.

This clone occurred once. V is TRBV28 and J is TRBJ2-7; 10 bases are shared with TRBD2. With V trimmed by 3 bases and J by 5 bases, 10 bases remained unmatched. Germline-derived CDR1 and CDR2 are MDHEN and SYDVKM. This CDR3 is built from 16 residues. Written as DNA, the CDR3 is TGTGCCAGCAGTTTGGTGGGACTAGCGACCCAGAACGAGCAGTACTTC. Protein product: CASSLVGLATQNEQYF.

The chain couples TRBV18 to TRBJ2-1; D gene unclear. The CDR3 contains 12 residues. The germline V and J ends were trimmed by 5 bases and 9 bases, with 11 bases remaining between them. CDR1 KGHSH and CDR2 LQKENI come from the germline V gene. The CDR3 bases are TGTGCCAGCTCATCACTGGGGTCTGAGCAGTTCTTC. It encodes CASSSLGSEQFF.

The J gene is TRBJ2-1, the V gene TRBV5-4; 11 bases line up with TRBD2. Trimming cost V 4 bases and J 4 bases; bases outside gene matches: 4. The CDR3 consists of 15 residues. CDR1 and CDR2 (germline): SGHNT, YYREEE (reference sequence). CDR3 amino acids: CASSATSGSYNEQFF. DNA of the CDR3: TGTGCCAGCAGCGCCACTAGCGGGAGTTACAATGAGCAGTTCTTC.

This chain joins TRBV5-4 and TRBJ1-2, with a tentative D call TRBD1 (5 bases). The CDR3 covers 12 residues. Germline V lookup: CDR1 SGHNT, CDR2 YYREEE (reference sequence). Trimming removed 5 bases at V and 9 bases at J, with 14 bases between. CDR3 DNA: TGTGCCAGCAGAACCGGGGGTAGGAGCTACACCTTC. Protein: CASRTGGRSYTF.

This clone occurred once. The junction differs from germline at one of its ends, possibly a read error. The CDR3 DNA sequence: TGTGCCAGCAGCCTAGGCCAGTCTAGCACAGATACGCAGTATTTT. This gives the protein CASSLGQSSTDTQYF. J is TRBJ2-3 and V is TRBV13; the D is unclear. The CDR3 covers 15 residues. CDR1 is PRHDT and CDR2 is FYEKMQ in the germline V gene (reference sequence).

The gene calls are TRBV4-2 and TRBJ2-2; the D gene is possibly TRBD2 (6 bases). Germline V gene lookup returns CDR1 LGHNA and CDR2 YNFKEQ. The germline V and J ends were trimmed by 5 bases and 4 bases, with 20 bases remaining between them. This CDR3 has 17 amino acids. CDR3 sequence reads: CASSSQPGRDFTGELFF. In DNA, the CDR3 is TGTGCCAGCAGCTCCCAGCCGGGGCGGGATTTCACCGGGGAGCTGTTTTTT.

The chain employs TRBV9 and TRBJ2-2, with D unresolved. The germline V gene encodes CDR1 SGDLS and CDR2 YYNGEE. CDR3 length: 15 amino acids. Trimming cost V 0 bases and J 0 bases, with 6 bases left between them. The CDR3 loop reads CASSVDVTNTGELFF. The CDR3, as DNA: TGTGCCAGCAGCGTAGACGTAACGAACACCGGGGAGCTGTTTTTT. Filled out from reference TRBV9 and TRBJ2-2, the complete variable domain reads DSGVTQTPKHLITATGQRVTLRCSPRSGDLSVYWYQQSLDQGLQFLIQYYNGEERAKGNILERFSAQQFPDLHSELNLSSLELGDSALYFCASSVDVTNTGELFFGEGSRLTVL.

The rearrangement links TRBV29-1 to TRBJ2-5, with D perhaps matching TRBD2 (5 bases). Germline-derived CDR1 and CDR2 are SQVTM and ANQGSEA. There are 13 residues in the CDR3. V lost 4 bases and J lost 1, with 10 bases in between. The DNA for the CDR3 is TGCAGCGTTGCCGGGAAGACCCAAGAGACCCAGTACTTC. Protein product: CSVAGKTQETQYF.

The chain is built from TRBV20-1 and TRBJ1-2, with D tentatively TRBD1 (5 bases). The CDR3 is 11 residues long. Deletions cut 6 bases from V and 8 bases from J, with 13 bases between. Per the germline V gene, CDR1 is DFQATT and CDR2 is SNEGSKA (reference sequence). CDR3 DNA sequence: TGCAGTGCCATAGGGACGGTCGGCTACACCTTC. Translation gives CSAIGTVGYTF.

V is TRBV18 and J is TRBJ2-1, with D possibly TRBD1 on 6 matching bases. This CDR3 has 18 amino acids. Trimming pared 0 bases from V and 1 base from J, leaving 16 bases between. Per germline, CDR1 KGHSH and CDR2 LQKENI. CDR3 nucleotides: TGTGCCAGCTCACCACCGGGAGCAGCCCAGGGGTCCTACAATGAGCAGTTCTTC. Translation: CASSPPGAAQGSYNEQFF.

V gene TRBV6-1 combines with J gene TRBJ2-7; TRBD2 is a possible D gene (7 bases). Germline V lookup: CDR1 MNHNS, CDR2 SASEGT. V was trimmed by 2 bases and J by 2 bases, leaving 13 bases between them. This CDR3 has 15 residues. The CDR3 loop reads CASSEREDSTYEQYF. The CDR3 DNA is TGTGCCAGCAGTGAACGGGAGGACAGCACCTACGAGCAGTACTTC.